These T cell receptor beta chains were read from a single sample in a study of memory CD4+ T cells and cytomegalovirus serostatus. Generated by immunoSEQ multiplex PCR, the TCRdb table keeps only in-frame clones and is missing some. Among about 41,000 clones listed, roughly 77% were seen once. Sequenced sample: memory CD4+ T cells from blood. These receptors were taken from an adult in good health and CMV-seronegative. CDR3s include the opening cysteine and the closing phenylalanine or tryptophan. Fields, in order: V gene, clone size, D gene, J gene, CDR3 DNA, CDR3 protein. D genes are given only for firm matches. Clone size is given for some rows only: seen once, a few or many times, or a class if the clone is expanded.

V: TRBV6-1
size: .
D: .
J: TRBJ1-5
DNA: TGTGCCAGCAGTGAATTCATCAATCAGCCCCAGCATTTT
CDR3: CASSEFINQPQHF

V: TRBV27
size: once
D: .
J: TRBJ1-3
DNA: TGTGCCAGCAGTTCGGACGCTGGAAACACCATATATTTT
CDR3: CASSSDAGNTIYF

V: TRBV7-2
size: .
D: .
J: TRBJ2-3
DNA: TGTGCCAGCAGCCGGTCTTCGGAAGATACGCAGTATTTT
CDR3: CASSRSSEDTQYF

V: TRBV2
size: .
D: .
J: TRBJ2-7
DNA: TGTGCCAGCAGTGAGACGACCCGCGAGCAGTACTTC
CDR3: CASSETTREQYF

V: TRBV2
size: .
D: .
J: TRBJ1-1
DNA: TGTGCCAGCAGTTTTCGACCGTGGAACACTGAAGCTTTCTTT
CDR3: CASSFRPWNTEAFF

V: TRBV4-3
size: few
D: .
J: TRBJ1-2
DNA: TGCGCCAGCAGCCCCCAGGGCCTTGGGCTGGAGGGCTACACCTTC
CDR3: CASSPQGLGLEGYTF

V: TRBV5-4
size: .
D: TRBD1
J: TRBJ1-4
DNA: TGTGCCAGCAGCTCGTTCCGGGACAGGGAGAAACTGTTTTTT
CDR3: CASSSFRDREKLFF

V: TRBV6-1
size: few
D: .
J: TRBJ1-2
DNA: TGTGCCAGCAAGAAGGTGACTTATGGCTACACCTTC
CDR3: CASKKVTYGYTF

V: TRBV27
size: .
D: TRBD1
J: TRBJ2-2
DNA: TGTGCCAGCATCTGGACAGGGGGAACCGGGGAGCTGTTTTTT
CDR3: CASIWTGGTGELFF

V: TRBV9
size: .
D: TRBD1
J: TRBJ1-1
DNA: TGTGCCAGCAGCCCCGCGGGACAGGGGTTGACTGAAGCTTTCTTT
CDR3: CASSPAGQGLTEAFF

V: TRBV5-1
size: medium-sized
D: .
J: TRBJ1-2
DNA: TGCGCCAGCAGCGGTGGGGGGGCTGGCTATGGCTACACCTTC
CDR3: CASSGGGAGYGYTF

V: TRBV5-1
size: .
D: TRBD1
J: TRBJ1-2
DNA: TGCGCCAGCAGCTTGGAGGGGACAGGGTTCGGCTACACCTTC
CDR3: CASSLEGTGFGYTF

V: TRBV12-5
size: .
D: TRBD2
J: TRBJ2-6
DNA: TGTGCTAGTGGTTTGGGAGCGGGGATCTCTGGGGCCAACGTCCTGACTTTC
CDR3: CASGLGAGISGANVLTF

V: TRBV7-3
size: few
D: .
J: TRBJ1-1
DNA: TGTGCCAGCAGCTTAACGCTGGGAACTGAAGCTTTCTTT
CDR3: CASSLTLGTEAFF